The 11 T cell receptor beta chains below come from one sample, sequenced in a study of cytomegalovirus exposure and HLA in healthy donors. Both 60 Vbeta primers and 13 Jbeta primers went into the PCR. Clones were read by immunoSEQ multiplex PCR, and TCRdb kept only the in-frame ones, dropping some. Of 99,000 or so clones listed, around 73% were seen once; the top ten hold roughly 1.3%. The sequenced material came from PBMCs. The origin of the receptors is a man under 40 in good health and CMV-seronegative.

This rearrangement joins TRBV9 to TRBJ2-1, with 10 bases identical to TRBD2. The CDR3 is 14 residues long. Trimming at V came to 4 bases and at J to 5 bases, leaving 3 bases not matched to a gene. Germline V gives CDR1 SGDLS, CDR2 YYNGEE. Here the CDR3 reads CASSMSGRDNEQFF. CDR3 coding DNA: TGTGCCAGCAGCATGAGCGGGAGGGACAATGAGCAGTTCTTC.

This sequence joins TRBV7-2 and TRBJ2-5; D is unclear. This CDR3 has 13 residues. Germline lookup yields CDR1 SGHTA and CDR2 FQGNSA. Trimming took off 4 bases at V and 1 base at J, with 7 bases between the two ends. As DNA, the CDR3 is TGTGCCAGCAGCTCTGACTTCCAAGAGACCCAGTACTTC. This encodes CASSSDFQETQYF.

CDR3 sequence: CASSQIYFQGADYGYTF. The CDR3, as DNA: TGCGCCAGCAGCCAAATTTACTTCCAGGGGGCCGACTATGGCTACACCTTC. The gene calls are TRBV4-3 and TRBJ1-2; 8 bases agree with TRBD1. The CDR3 extends over 17 amino acids. The germline CDR1 and CDR2 sequences are LGHNA and YSLEER. Trimming cost V 2 bases and J 3 bases; bases outside gene matches: 11.

The chain employs TRBV29-1 and TRBJ2-1; the match to TRBD1 covers 9 bases. CDR1 SQVTM and CDR2 ANQGSEA come from the germline V gene. The CDR3 extends over 18 amino acids. V lost 5 bases to trimming and J lost 2 bases; unmatched junction nucleotides: 16. CDR3 region: CSVPARVNTGGPYNEQFF. The CDR3 DNA sequence: TGCAGCGTTCCAGCCCGAGTCAATACAGGGGGCCCCTACAATGAGCAGTTCTTC.

V gene TRBV5-5 combines with J gene TRBJ2-3; perhaps TRBD1 as D (6 bases). V was trimmed by 5 bases and J by 13 bases, leaving 20 bases between them. Germline V gene data show CDR1 as SGHKS and CDR2 as YYEKEE (reference sequence). The CDR3 totals 13 residues. CDR3 protein: CASSNQGLVREYF. As DNA, the CDR3 is TGTGCCAGCAGTAATCAGGGGCTCGTAAGAGAGTATTTT.

The chain employs TRBV28 and TRBJ2-7, with D perhaps TRBD1 (5 bases). With 8 bases removed from V and 7 bases from J, the gap between germline ends came to 21 bases. Per the germline V gene, CDR1 is MDHEN and CDR2 is SYDVKM. The CDR3 contains 14 residues. CDR3 nucleotides: TGTGCCAGCGCAACCCGGCTAAGGGGCTGGGAGCAGTACTTC. Translation gives CASATRLRGWEQYF.

This clone was seen once. This chain links TRBV27 with TRBJ2-3; D not resolved. The length of the CDR3 is 13 residues. V lost 5 bases and J 2 bases, leaving 8 bases between the germline ends. CDR1 and CDR2 (germline): MNHEY, SMNVEV (reference sequence). The CDR3 sequence is CASSPYNTDTQYF. CDR3 nucleotide sequence: TGTGCCAGCAGTCCATACAACACAGATACGCAGTATTTT.

J is TRBJ2-7 and V is TRBV2; perhaps TRBD1 as D (6 bases). The ends were cut back, 7 bases at V and 4 bases at J, with 17 bases in the middle. Germline CDR1 and CDR2: SNHLY and FYNNEI. The length of the CDR3 is 14 residues. This chain's CDR3 is CASISRGTQYEQYF. The CDR3 DNA sequence: TGTGCCAGCATCTCCAGGGGAACCCAATACGAGCAGTACTTC.

This clone has only a few counts. This rearrangement joins TRBV9 to TRBJ2-1, with TRBD2 identical over 8 bases. With V trimmed by 3 bases and J by 4 bases, 6 bases remained unmatched. CDR1 SGDLS and CDR2 YYNGEE come from the germline V gene. The CDR3 has 15 residues. The CDR3 nucleotides are TGTGCCAGCAGCGCCCCGGGGGGGCCGTACAATGAGCAGTTCTTC. Residues: CASSAPGGPYNEQFF.

The rearrangement uses TRBV7-2 and TRBJ2-2; D is perhaps TRBD1 (6 bases). Trimming removed 5 bases at V and 5 bases at J, with 15 bases between. Germline CDR1 SGHTA, CDR2 FQGNSA. The CDR3 is made up of 15 amino acids. Here the CDR3 DNA reads TGTGCCAGCAGCCCCTCGGGACACCTGACCGGGGAGCTGTTTTTT. Translating it yields CASSPSGHLTGELFF.

This chain connects TRBV25-1 to TRBJ2-7; 7 positions agree with TRBD1. The J segment lost 1 base and the V segment lost 4 bases, leaving 7 bases of the junction unmatched. Germline loops: CDR1 MGHDK, CDR2 SYGVNS. The CDR3 is 15 amino acids. The CDR3: CASSVRDRSSYEQYF. The CDR3 nucleotides read TGTGCCAGCAGTGTAAGGGACAGATCATCCTACGAGCAGTACTTC.